The 30 T cell receptor beta chains presented below share a single source sample, sequenced in a study of PD-1 blockade in classical Hodgkin lymphoma. The repertoire was sequenced with immunoSEQ multiplex PCR; TCRdb's copy has only in-frame clones and lacks some. Among 20,000 to 30,000 clones listed, approximately 80% were seen once. Each patient experienced a relapse that followed autologous stem cell transplantation, and brentuximab vedotin exposure varied. Sequencing was performed on peripheral blood mononuclear cells (PBMCs), taken before the second cycle of nivolumab. The receptors were sampled from a human donor with classical Hodgkin lymphoma.

The rearrangement links TRBV10-3 to TRBJ2-5; 8 bases map to TRBD2. Germline V gene lookup returns CDR1 ENHRY and CDR2 SYGVKD. Unmatched junction bases numbered 13, after V lost 11 bases and J lost 5 bases. The CDR3 covers 14 residues. The CDR3 bases are TGTGCCGTTTGGCGGGGGGTTTTTGGGGAGACCCAGTACTTC. It translates to CAVWRGVFGETQYF.

This clone was observed a handful of times. The V and J genes are TRBV6-1 and TRBJ2-7, with D possibly being TRBD1 (6 bases). The CDR3 contains 15 residues. Trimming removed 5 bases from V and 0 bases from J, with 14 bases in between. From germline, CDR1 is MNHNS and CDR2 SASEGT. CDR3 residues: CASSFNQGSSYEQYF. In nucleotides, the CDR3 is TGTGCCAGCAGTTTTAATCAGGGGAGCTCCTACGAGCAGTACTTC.

This chain links TRBV7-8 with TRBJ2-7, with TRBD1 matching over 9 bases. The CDR3 covers 16 residues. J was trimmed by 6 bases and V by 6 bases; bases with no gene match: 15. In germline, CDR1 is SGHVS, CDR2 FQNEAQ. The CDR3 sequence is CASSPLQGARPSEQYF. In DNA, the CDR3 is TGTGCCAGCAGTCCCCTACAGGGGGCCAGGCCGAGCGAGCAGTACTTC.

The V gene is TRBV2, the J gene TRBJ1-3; D gene ambiguous. Germline V gene sequence: CDR1 SNHLY, CDR2 FYNNEI. Trimming cost V 3 bases and J 3 bases, with 12 bases left between them. The CDR3 spans 15 residues. CDR3 protein: CASSEREMGGNTIYF. The CDR3 DNA follows: TGTGCCAGCAGTGAGCGGGAAATGGGTGGAAACACCATATATTTT. The full variable domain, in which reference TRBV2 and TRBJ1-3 provide the parts outside the CDR3, is EPEVTQTPSHQVTQMGQEVILRCVPISNHLYFYWYRQILGQKVEFLVSFYNNEISEKSEIFDDQFSVERPDGSNFTLKIRSTKLEDSAMYFCASSEREMGGNTIYFGEGSWLTVV.

The V and J genes are TRBV7-3 and TRBJ1-6; D may be TRBD1 (5 bases). The CDR3 totals 13 residues. CDR1 is SGHTA, CDR2 FQGTGA, per germline. The V gene lost 1 base and the J gene lost 13 bases, with 11 bases spanning the gap. Written as DNA, the CDR3 is TGTGCCAGCAGCTTAAGACAGAGGGATCCCCTCCACTTT. Protein product: CASSLRQRDPLHF.

The chain combines TRBV28 with TRBJ1-2; D is undetermined. The CDR3 is 15 residues long. Trimming left V 7 bases short and J 3 bases short, with 18 bases between. The germline gives CDR1 MDHEN, CDR2 SYDVKM. The CDR3 protein is CASIRDEGQDYGYTF. For the CDR3, the DNA is TGTGCCAGCATACGGGATGAGGGCCAAGACTATGGCTACACCTTC.

This clone has just one count. The chain has TRBV6-6 and TRBJ2-7, with TRBD1 matching 8 bases. Germline CDR1 reads MNHNY; CDR2 reads SVGAGI (reference sequence). Losses at the gene ends were 6 bases for V and 2 bases for J; bases not matched to a gene: 3. This CDR3 spans 13 amino acids. CDR3 protein: CASRWTGTYEQYF. In DNA form, the CDR3 reads TGTGCCAGCAGATGGACAGGGACCTACGAGCAGTACTTC.

CDR3 loop: CASSYSGLAGGSTDTQYF. CDR3 sequence (DNA): TGTGCCAGCAGTTATTCGGGACTAGCGGGGGGTAGCACAGATACGCAGTATTTT. The rearrangement links TRBV27 to TRBJ2-3; 15 bases fit TRBD2. The J segment lost 0 bases and the V segment lost 4 bases, leaving 5 bases of the junction unmatched. Germline CDR1 and CDR2: MNHEY and SMNVEV (reference sequence). The CDR3 sequence is 18 residues long.

This clone was found once. The chain combines TRBV7-2 with TRBJ2-5; 9 nucleotides align to TRBD1. The length of the CDR3 is 14 residues. With V trimmed by 4 bases and J by 7 bases, 7 bases remained unmatched. The germline V gene encodes CDR1 SGHTA and CDR2 FQGNSA. In DNA, the CDR3 is TGTGCCAGCAGCTCCTCGACAGGGGGGGGGACCCAGTACTTC. Amino acids: CASSSSTGGGTQYF. Based on the CDR3 plus reference TRBV7-2 and TRBJ2-5, the full variable domain is GAGVSQSPSNKVTEKGKDVELRCDPISGHTALYWYRQSLGQGLEFLIYFQGNSAPDKSGLPSDRFSAERTGGSVSTLTIQRTQQEDSAVYLCASSSSTGGGTQYFGPGTRLLVL.

The J gene is TRBJ2-7, the V gene TRBV9; weak D call: TRBD2 (6 bases). V gave up 0 bases and J gave up 0 bases, with 13 bases separating them. Germline CDR1 is SGDLS and CDR2 is YYNGEE. The CDR3 consists of 16 residues. In nucleotides, the CDR3 is TGTGCCAGCAGCGTAGATGCGGGAAGGCCCTCCTACGAGCAGTACTTC. Its protein is CASSVDAGRPSYEQYF.

This chain connects TRBV5-1 to TRBJ1-5, with a tentative D call TRBD1 (5 bases). V lost 5 bases, J lost 0 bases, and 12 bases lay in between. The CDR3 extends over 15 amino acids. The germline CDR1 and CDR2 sequences are SGHRS and YFSETQ. The CDR3 spells CASREGTYSNQPQHF. CDR3 coding DNA: TGCGCCAGCAGGGAGGGGACTTATAGCAATCAGCCCCAGCATTTT.

The chain combines TRBV25-1 with TRBJ1-6; TRBD1 agrees at 8 bases. Germline assignment: CDR1 MGHDK and CDR2 SYGVNS. V shed 3 bases and J 6 bases; nucleotides not matched to a gene: 4. The CDR3 has 15 residues. This CDR3 is CASSDKTGVNSPLHF. CDR3 DNA sequence: TGTGCCAGCAGTGACAAGACAGGGGTTAATTCACCCCTCCACTTT.

The genes are TRBV6-5 and TRBJ2-3; no reliable D call. Trimming cost V 2 bases and J 0 bases, with 9 bases left between them. Germline CDR1 MNHEY, CDR2 SVGAGI. The CDR3 spans 15 residues. As DNA, the CDR3 is TGTGCCAGCAGTTACAATAGGAGAAGCACAGATACGCAGTATTTT. Translated: CASSYNRRSTDTQYF.

The gene calls are TRBV7-2 and TRBJ1-1; D is unclear. Germline CDR1 is SGHTA and CDR2 is FQGNSA. The CDR3 sequence is 15 residues long. The V end lost 5 bases, the J end lost 1 base, and 14 bases lay between the germline ends. The CDR3: CASSGRGFANTEAFF. For the CDR3, the DNA is TGTGCCAGCAGCGGGCGAGGGTTCGCGAACACTGAAGCTTTCTTT.

The chain couples TRBV4-3 to TRBJ2-1; D ambiguous. The V end was cut by 0 bases, the J end by 8 bases, with 14 bases between. The germline V gene has CDR1 LGHNA and CDR2 YSLEER. The CDR3 runs to 15 residues. DNA of the CDR3: TGCGCCAGCAGCCAAGAGGGGTCGAGAGTCTATGAGCAGTTCTTC. Its translation: CASSQEGSRVYEQFF.

This chain links TRBV4-2 with TRBJ2-7; 10 nucleotides align to TRBD1. V lost 5 bases and J lost 7; bases outside the gene matches: 11. Germline V gene data show CDR1 as LGHNA and CDR2 as YNFKEQ. The CDR3 contains 15 residues. This CDR3 reads CASSLLGTGEREQYF. CDR3 nucleotide sequence: TGTGCCAGCAGCTTGCTCGGGACAGGGGAAAGGGAGCAGTACTTC.

This clone was detected a few times. The chain carries TRBV5-4 and TRBJ1-2; 7 positions agree with TRBD1. The CDR3 extends over 14 amino acids. Germline V CDR1 and CDR2: SGHNT, YYREEE (reference sequence). V lost 0 bases and J lost 6; bases outside the gene matches: 5. CDR3 residues: CASSLAQGVHGYTF. The CDR3 nucleotides read TGTGCCAGCAGCTTGGCCCAGGGGGTGCATGGCTACACCTTC.

The chain recombines TRBV15 with TRBJ1-1, with 7 bases identical to TRBD1. The CDR3 contains 14 residues. V trimming: 4 bases; J trimming: 1 base; junction bases outside the gene matches: 3. The germline gives CDR1 LNHNV, CDR2 YYDKDF (reference sequence). CDR3 residues: CATSIRQGNTEAFF. CDR3 nucleotides: TGTGCCACCAGCATACGACAGGGGAACACTGAAGCTTTCTTT.

The rearrangement uses TRBV4-1 and TRBJ1-3; D gene unclear. V lost 3 bases and J lost 0, with 9 bases in between. The CDR3 totals 15 residues. The germline CDR1 and CDR2 sequences are MGHRA and YSYEKL. The CDR3 region has the DNA TGCGCCAGCAGCCAGGTGGCTCTCTCTGGAAACACCATATATTTT. Translated: CASSQVALSGNTIYF.

The gene calls are TRBV11-2 and TRBJ1-1; maybe TRBD1 (5 bases). Germline V lookup: CDR1 SGHAT, CDR2 FQNNGV. This CDR3 comprises 12 residues. Trimming pared 1 base from V and 7 bases from J, leaving 7 bases between. The CDR3 spells CASSLVQDEAFF. The CDR3 nucleotides are TGTGCCAGCAGCTTAGTACAGGATGAAGCTTTCTTT. The full variable domain, completed using reference TRBV11-2 and TRBJ1-1, is EAGVAQSPRYKIIEKRQSVAFWCNPISGHATLYWYQQILGQGPKLLIQFQNNGVVDDSQLPKDRFSAERLKGVDSTLKIQPAKLEDSAVYLCASSLVQDEAFFGQGTRLTVV.

The chain combines TRBV5-6 with TRBJ1-3; unclear D gene. The CDR3 consists of 16 residues. Germline values: CDR1 SGHDT, CDR2 YYEEEE. Trimming stripped 1 base from V and 0 bases from J, with 11 bases between. The CDR3 spells CASSLPGSDSGNTIYF. Written as DNA, the CDR3 is TGTGCCAGCAGCTTGCCGGGATCAGACTCTGGAAACACCATATATTTT.

V is TRBV19 and J is TRBJ2-5; 7 bases fit TRBD1. Germline V gene data show CDR1 as LNHDA and CDR2 as SQIVND (reference sequence). V trimming: 5 bases; J trimming: 7 bases; junction bases outside the gene matches: 13. The CDR3 runs to 15 residues. The CDR3 bases are TGTGCCAGTAGTTACTCGACAGGGTCCAAGGGGACCCAGTACTTC. Residues: CASSYSTGSKGTQYF.

In this sample, this clone turned up once. The gene calls are TRBV5-1 and TRBJ2-3, with TRBD2 identical over 8 bases. Germline V lookup: CDR1 SGHRS, CDR2 YFSETQ. This CDR3 spans 15 amino acids. Trimming took 5 bases from V and 3 from J; bases not matched to a gene: 8. CDR3 sequence (DNA): TGCGCCAGCAGGTTCGGGGGGGCAAGAACAGATACGCAGTATTTT. The encoded protein is CASRFGGARTDTQYF.

The J gene is TRBJ2-2, the V gene TRBV11-2; 10 nucleotides agree with TRBD2. V lost 6 bases, J lost 4 bases, and 5 bases stayed unmatched. This CDR3 has 15 residues. The germline CDR1 and CDR2 sequences are SGHAT and FQNNGV. This chain's CDR3 is CASSPGTSATGELFF. The CDR3 region has the DNA TGTGCCAGCAGTCCCGGGACTAGCGCCACCGGGGAGCTGTTTTTT.

The J gene is TRBJ1-6, the V gene TRBV19; no clear D gene. The germline V and J ends were trimmed by 5 bases and 6 bases, with 14 bases remaining between them. Per the germline V gene, CDR1 is LNHDA and CDR2 is SQIVND (reference sequence). The CDR3 loop spans 15 amino acids. The chain's CDR3 is CASSPRPGLNSPLHF. In nucleotides, the CDR3 is TGTGCCAGTAGTCCTAGACCGGGCCTTAATTCACCCCTCCACTTT.

This chain uses TRBV9 with TRBJ2-3; 9 bases match TRBD2. CDR3 length: 16 amino acids. The V segment lost 4 bases and the J segment 5 bases; nucleotides outside the gene matches: 11. Looked up from germline, CDR1 is SGDLS and CDR2 is YYNGEE. The CDR3 loop is CASSPTGGGAVDTQYF. The CDR3 DNA sequence: TGTGCCAGCAGCCCGACCGGCGGGGGGGCTGTAGATACGCAGTATTTT.

This sequence joins TRBV19 and TRBJ1-5; D is unclear. The CDR3 spans 14 residues. With 10 bases removed from V and 3 bases from J, the gap between germline ends came to 16 bases. Germline V CDR1 and CDR2: LNHDA, SQIVND (reference sequence). The CDR3 DNA is TGTGCCACCCGACCGGGGTTAGACAATCAGCCCCAGCATTTT. This sequence encodes CATRPGLDNQPQHF.

The J gene is TRBJ1-3, the V gene TRBV4-1; D is ambiguous. From germline, CDR1 is MGHRA and CDR2 YSYEKL. CDR3 length: 15 amino acids. V lost 1 base, J lost 3 bases, and 10 bases lay in between. In DNA form, the CDR3 reads TGCGCCAGCAGCCAAGGGTTGGGAAGTGGAAACACCATATATTTT. It encodes CASSQGLGSGNTIYF.

The chain combines TRBV7-3 with TRBJ2-3, with unresolved D. CDR3 length: 15 residues. V lost 0 bases, J lost 0 bases, and 7 bases lay in between. Per germline, CDR1 SGHTA and CDR2 FQGTGA. CDR3 in DNA: TGTGCCAGCAGCTTAACGCTCGAAAGCACAGATACGCAGTATTTT. The encoded protein is CASSLTLESTDTQYF.

V and J are TRBV5-1 and TRBJ1-2; D is possibly TRBD1 (6 bases). This CDR3 region has 15 residues. CDR1 and CDR2 (germline): SGHRS, YFSETQ. Trimming cost V 0 bases and J 6 bases, with 15 bases left between them. The CDR3 protein is CASSLAGQRGDGYTF. The CDR3 DNA sequence: TGCGCCAGCAGCTTGGCGGGACAAAGAGGGGATGGCTACACCTTC.